This paragraph reports one TCR beta chain. Its antigen is not identified. V was clipped by 7 bases and J by 4 bases; unmatched bases: 5. The CDR3 is 13 amino acids. CDR1 is SGDLS and CDR2 is YYNGEE in the germline V gene. The data derive from a study of metastatic and nonmetastatic thyroid tumors. On the study more broadly: Both malignant and benign thyroid patients supplied peripheral blood and tumor or nodule tissue samples, across which the repertoires of these patients were then compared.

Points from the study as a whole: Patients with malignant thyroid tumors reportedly had significantly higher TCR beta diversity than those with benign nodules, in blood and tumor.

In the original processing: To classify distant metastasis in papillary thyroid cancer, a model was built from CDR3 differences across clinicopathological groups. TCRdb reassembled clones from the PCR reads with MiXCR. TCRdb's processing, not the authors', yielded these V and J calls. Counted here are almost 15,000 clones, over 25% occurring once; the ten biggest clones make up 45% to 50%. Thyroid surgery had not been preceded by any treatment in any patient. J is TRBJ2-1 and V is TRBV9; 7 nucleotides align to TRBD2. The specimen was tumor tissue. The TCR sequence derives from a male donor with papillary thyroid cancer or a benign thyroid nodule (not recorded which). Some clones in this sample may be carry-over from other donors' samples. CDR3 coding DNA: TGTGCCAGCTCCGCTAGCGGTTACAATGAGCAGTTCTTC. It is translated as CASSASGYNEQFF.